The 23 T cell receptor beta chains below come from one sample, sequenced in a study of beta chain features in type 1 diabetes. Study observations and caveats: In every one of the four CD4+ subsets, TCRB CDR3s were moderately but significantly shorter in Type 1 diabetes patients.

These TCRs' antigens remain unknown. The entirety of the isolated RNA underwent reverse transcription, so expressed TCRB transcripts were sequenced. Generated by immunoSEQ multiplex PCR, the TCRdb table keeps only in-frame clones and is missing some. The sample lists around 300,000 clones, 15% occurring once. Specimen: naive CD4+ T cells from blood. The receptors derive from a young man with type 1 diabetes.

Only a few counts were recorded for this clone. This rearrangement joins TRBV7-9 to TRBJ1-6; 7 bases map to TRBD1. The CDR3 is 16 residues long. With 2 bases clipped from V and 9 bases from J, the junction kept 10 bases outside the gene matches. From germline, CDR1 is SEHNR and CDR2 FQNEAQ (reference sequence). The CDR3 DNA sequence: TGTGCCAGCAGCTTATACGGGACAGAGGTTGGTTCACCCCTCCACTTT. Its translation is CASSLYGTEVGSPLHF.

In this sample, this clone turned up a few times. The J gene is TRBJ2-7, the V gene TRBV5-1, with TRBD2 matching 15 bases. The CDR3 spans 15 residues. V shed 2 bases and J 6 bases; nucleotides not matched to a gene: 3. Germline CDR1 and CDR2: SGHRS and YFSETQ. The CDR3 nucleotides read TGCGCCAGCAGCTTAGAGGGACTAGCGGGAGGCGAGCAGTACTTC. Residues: CASSLEGLAGGEQYF.

This CDR3 is CASSQRRREDTQYF. DNA for the CDR3: TGCGCCAGCAGCCAACGACGAAGGGAGGATACGCAGTATTTT. The chain employs TRBV4-3 and TRBJ2-3; D is perhaps TRBD2 (5 bases). V was shortened by 2 bases and J by 6 bases, with 12 bases between the two germline ends. The CDR3 length is 14 residues. Germline loops: CDR1 LGHNA, CDR2 YSLEER.

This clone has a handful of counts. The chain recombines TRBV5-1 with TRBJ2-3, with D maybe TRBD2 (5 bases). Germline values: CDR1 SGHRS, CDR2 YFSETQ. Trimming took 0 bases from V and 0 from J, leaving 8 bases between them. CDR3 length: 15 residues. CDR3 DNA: TGCGCCAGCAGCTTGGACGGCGGGAGCACAGATACGCAGTATTTT. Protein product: CASSLDGGSTDTQYF. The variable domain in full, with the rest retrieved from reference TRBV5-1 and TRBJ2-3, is KAGVTQTPRYLIKTRGQQVTLSCSPISGHRSVSWYQQTPGQGLQFLFEYFSETQRNKGNFPGRFSGRQFSNSRSEMNVSTLELGDSALYLCASSLDGGSTDTQYFGPGTRLTVL.

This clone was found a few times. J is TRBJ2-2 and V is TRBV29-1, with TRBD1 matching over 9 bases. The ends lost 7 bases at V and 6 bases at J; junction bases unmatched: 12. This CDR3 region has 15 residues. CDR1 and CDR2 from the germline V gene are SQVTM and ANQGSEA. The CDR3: CSGVSGTGLSGELFF. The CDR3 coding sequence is TGCAGCGGAGTCTCCGGGACAGGGCTTTCCGGGGAGCTGTTTTTT.

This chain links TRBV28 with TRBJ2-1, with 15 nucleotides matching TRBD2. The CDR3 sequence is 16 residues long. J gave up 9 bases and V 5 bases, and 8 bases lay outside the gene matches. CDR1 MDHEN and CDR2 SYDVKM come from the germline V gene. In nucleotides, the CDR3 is TGTGCCAGCAGTCTAGGGACTAGCGGGAGGCGGGCTGAGCAGTTCTTC. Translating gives CASSLGTSGRRAEQFF.

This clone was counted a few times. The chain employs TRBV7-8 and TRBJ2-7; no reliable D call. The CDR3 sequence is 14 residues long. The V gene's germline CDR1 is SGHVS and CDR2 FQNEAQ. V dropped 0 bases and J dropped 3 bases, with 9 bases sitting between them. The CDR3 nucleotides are TGTGCCAGCAGCTTAGCGAGAAGAAACTACGAGCAGTACTTC. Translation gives CASSLARRNYEQYF.

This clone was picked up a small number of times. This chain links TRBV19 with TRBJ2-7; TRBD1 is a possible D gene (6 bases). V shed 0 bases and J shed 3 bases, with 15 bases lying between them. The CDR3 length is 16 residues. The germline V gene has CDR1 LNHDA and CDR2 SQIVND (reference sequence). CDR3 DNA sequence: TGTGCCAGTAGTATAGATCGGGCAGGGGCCCTCTACGAGCAGTACTTC. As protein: CASSIDRAGALYEQYF. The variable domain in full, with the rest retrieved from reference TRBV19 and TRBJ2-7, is DGGITQSPKYLFRKEGQNVTLSCEQNLNHDAMYWYRQDPGQGLRLIYYSQIVNDFQKGDIAEGYSVSREKKESFPLTVTSAQKNPTAFYLCASSIDRAGALYEQYFGPGTRLTVT.

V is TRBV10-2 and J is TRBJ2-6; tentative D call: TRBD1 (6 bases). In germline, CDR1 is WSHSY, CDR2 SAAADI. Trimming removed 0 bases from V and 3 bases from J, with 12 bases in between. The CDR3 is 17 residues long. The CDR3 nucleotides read TGCGCCAGCAGTGAGTCGTGGGGGCAAGGTGGGGCCAACGTCCTGACTTTC. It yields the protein CASSESWGQGGANVLTF.

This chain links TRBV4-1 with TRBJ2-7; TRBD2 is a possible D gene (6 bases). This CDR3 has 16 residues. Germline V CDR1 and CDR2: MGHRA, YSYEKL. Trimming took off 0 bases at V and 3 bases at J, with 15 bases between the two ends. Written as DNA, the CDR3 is TGCGCCAGCAGCCAAGATAACGTGCGGGACCTCTACGAGCAGTACTTC. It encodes CASSQDNVRDLYEQYF.

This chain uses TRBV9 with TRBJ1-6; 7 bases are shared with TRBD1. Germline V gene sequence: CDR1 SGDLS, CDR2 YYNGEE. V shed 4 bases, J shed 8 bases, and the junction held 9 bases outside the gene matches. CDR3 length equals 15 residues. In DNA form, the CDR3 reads TGTGCCAGCAGCCTGGGACAGCCACTCGATTCACCCCTCCACTTT. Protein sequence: CASSLGQPLDSPLHF.

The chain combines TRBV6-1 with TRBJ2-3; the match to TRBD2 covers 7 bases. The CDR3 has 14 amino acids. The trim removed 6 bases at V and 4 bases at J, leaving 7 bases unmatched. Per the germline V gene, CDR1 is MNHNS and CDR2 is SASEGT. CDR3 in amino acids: CASRSAGLADTQYF. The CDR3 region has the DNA TGTGCCAGCAGATCAGCGGGACTGGCAGATACGCAGTATTTT.

This CDR3 is CASSPQNQETQYF. As DNA, the CDR3 is TGCGCCAGCAGCCCACAGAACCAAGAGACCCAGTACTTC. The rearrangement joins TRBV5-1 to TRBJ2-5; D gene unclear. CDR1 SGHRS and CDR2 YFSETQ come from the germline V gene. This CDR3 region has 13 residues. The ends were cut back, 4 bases at V and 0 bases at J, with 7 bases in the middle.

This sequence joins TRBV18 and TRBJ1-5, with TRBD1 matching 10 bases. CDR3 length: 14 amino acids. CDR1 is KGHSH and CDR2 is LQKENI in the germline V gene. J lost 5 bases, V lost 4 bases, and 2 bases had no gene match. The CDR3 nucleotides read TGTGCCAGCTCACTCGACAGGGGGCATCAGCCCCAGCATTTT. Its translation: CASSLDRGHQPQHF.

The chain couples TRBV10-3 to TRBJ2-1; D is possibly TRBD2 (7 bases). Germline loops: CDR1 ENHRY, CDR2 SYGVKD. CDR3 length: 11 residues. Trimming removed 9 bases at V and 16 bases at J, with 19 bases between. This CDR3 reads CAIAEGGLEFF. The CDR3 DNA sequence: TGTGCCATTGCCGAGGGGGGGCTCGAATTCTTC.

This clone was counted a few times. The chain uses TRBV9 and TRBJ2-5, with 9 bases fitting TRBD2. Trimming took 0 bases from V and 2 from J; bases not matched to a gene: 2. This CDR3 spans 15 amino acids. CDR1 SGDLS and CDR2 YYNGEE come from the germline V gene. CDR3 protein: CASSVAAGGQETQYF. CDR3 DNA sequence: TGTGCCAGCAGCGTAGCAGCGGGGGGTCAAGAGACCCAGTACTTC.

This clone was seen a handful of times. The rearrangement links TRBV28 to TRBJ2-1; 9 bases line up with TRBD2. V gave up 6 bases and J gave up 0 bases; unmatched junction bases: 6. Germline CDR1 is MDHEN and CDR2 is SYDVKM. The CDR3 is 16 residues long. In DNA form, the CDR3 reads TGTGCCAGCAGCTTCATTAGCGGGAGCTCCTACAATGAGCAGTTCTTC. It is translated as CASSFISGSSYNEQFF.

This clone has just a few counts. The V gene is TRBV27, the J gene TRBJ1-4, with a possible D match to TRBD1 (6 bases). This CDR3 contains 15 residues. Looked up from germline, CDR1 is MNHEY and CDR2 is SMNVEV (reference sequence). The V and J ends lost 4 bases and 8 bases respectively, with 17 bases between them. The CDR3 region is CASSSLGPGDEKLFF. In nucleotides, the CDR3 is TGTGCCAGCAGTTCTTTGGGACCAGGGGACGAAAAACTGTTTTTT.

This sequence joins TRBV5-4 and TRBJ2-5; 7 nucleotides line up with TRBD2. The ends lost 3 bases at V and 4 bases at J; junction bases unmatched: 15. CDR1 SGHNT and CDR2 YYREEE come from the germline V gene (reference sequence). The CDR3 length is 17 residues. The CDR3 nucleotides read TGTGCCAGCAGCTCGAACAGACTAGCCCTCGGGGGAGAGACCCAGTACTTC. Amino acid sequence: CASSSNRLALGGETQYF.

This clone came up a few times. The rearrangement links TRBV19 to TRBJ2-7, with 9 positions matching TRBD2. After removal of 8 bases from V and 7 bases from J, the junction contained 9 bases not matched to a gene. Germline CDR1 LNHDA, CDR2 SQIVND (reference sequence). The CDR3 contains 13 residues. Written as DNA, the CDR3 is TGTGCCAGTTCGAAGCGGGAGGTTGGGGAGCAGTACTTC. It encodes CASSKREVGEQYF.

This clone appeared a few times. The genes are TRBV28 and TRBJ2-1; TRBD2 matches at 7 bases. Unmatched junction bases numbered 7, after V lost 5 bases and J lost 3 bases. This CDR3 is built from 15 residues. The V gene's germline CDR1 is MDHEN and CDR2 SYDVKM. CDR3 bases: TGTGCCAGCAGTCCCCGCGGGAGTTACTACAATGAGCAGTTCTTC. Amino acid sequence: CASSPRGSYYNEQFF.

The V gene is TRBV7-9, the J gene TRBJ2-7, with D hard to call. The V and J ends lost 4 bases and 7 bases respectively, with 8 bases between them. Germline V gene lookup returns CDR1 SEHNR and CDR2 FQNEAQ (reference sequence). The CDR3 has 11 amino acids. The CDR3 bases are TGTGCCAGCAGCTCCTTATCGGAGCAGTACTTC. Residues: CASSSLSEQYF.

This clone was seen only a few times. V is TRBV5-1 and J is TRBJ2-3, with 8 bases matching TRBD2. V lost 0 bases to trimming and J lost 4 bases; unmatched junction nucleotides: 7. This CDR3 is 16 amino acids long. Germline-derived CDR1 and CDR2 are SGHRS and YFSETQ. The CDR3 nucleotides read TGCGCCAGCAGCTTGGCCGGTGGACTAGCCCCAGATACGCAGTATTTT. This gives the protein CASSLAGGLAPDTQYF.